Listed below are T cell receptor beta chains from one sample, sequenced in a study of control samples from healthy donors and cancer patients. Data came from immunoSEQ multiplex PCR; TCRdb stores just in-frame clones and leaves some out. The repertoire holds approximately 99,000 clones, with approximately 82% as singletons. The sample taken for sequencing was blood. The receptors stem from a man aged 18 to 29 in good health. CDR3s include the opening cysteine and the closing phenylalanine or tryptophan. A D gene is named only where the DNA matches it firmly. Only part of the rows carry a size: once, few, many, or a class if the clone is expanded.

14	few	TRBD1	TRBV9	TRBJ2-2	TGTGCCAGCAGCGTGACAGGGAATCCCGGGGAGCTGTTTTTT	CASSVTGNPGELFF
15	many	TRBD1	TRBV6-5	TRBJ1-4	TGTGCCAGCAGTCGACAGGGGACAACTAATGAAAAACTGTTTTTT	CASSRQGTTNEKLFF
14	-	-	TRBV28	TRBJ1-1	TGTGCCAGCAGTTTGGACAATCTGAACACTGAAGCTTTCTTT	CASSLDNLNTEAFF
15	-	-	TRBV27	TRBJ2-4	TGTGCCAGCAGTTTTTCCCCTCTAGCCAAAAACATTCAGTACTTC	CASSFSPLAKNIQYF
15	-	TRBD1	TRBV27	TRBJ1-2	TGTGCCAGCAGTTTATTCGCGGGGGGGGACAGGCCGTACACCTTC	CASSLFAGGDRPYTF
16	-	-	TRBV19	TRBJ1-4	TGTGCCAGTCAGACTCGGCCCGGTGCAACTAATGAAAAACTGTTTTTT	CASQTRPGATNEKLFF
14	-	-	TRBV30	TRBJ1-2	TGTGCCTGGAGTGGGGGGACGGGAGGCTATGGCTACACCTTC	CAWSGGTGGYGYTF
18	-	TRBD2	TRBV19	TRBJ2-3	TGTGCCAGCTCAGACGGGACGACTAGCGGATATAAGAAAGATACGCAGTATTTT	CASSDGTTSGYKKDTQYF
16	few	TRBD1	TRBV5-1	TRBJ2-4	TGCGCCAGCAGCTCGGGACAGGGGGCTTTATTCCTTATTCAGTACTTC	CASSSGQGALFLIQYF
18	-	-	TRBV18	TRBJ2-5	TGTGCCAGCTCACCCCAGAGAGGCAGGTCTCATTTAGCGGAGACCCAGTACTTC	CASSPQRGRSHLAETQYF
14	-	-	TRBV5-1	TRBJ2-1	TGCGCCAGGAAACAGATATCCCCCTACAATGAGCAGTTCTTC	CARKQISPYNEQFF
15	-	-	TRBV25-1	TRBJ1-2	TGTGCCAGCAGGGCCCCCGACAGCCTCGACTATGGCTACACCTTC	CASRAPDSLDYGYTF
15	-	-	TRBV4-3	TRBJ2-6	TGCGCCAGCAGCCGAGAAGGCGGAGGGGCCAACGTCCTGACTTTC	CASSREGGGANVLTF
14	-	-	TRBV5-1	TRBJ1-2	TGCGCCAGCAGCTTGTGGGGCAGGTTGGGAGGCTACACCTTC	CASSLWGRLGGYTF
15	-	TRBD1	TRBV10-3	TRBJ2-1	TGTGCCATCAATGACGGACAGGGGGAAGGCAATGAGCAGTTCTTC	CAINDGQGEGNEQFF
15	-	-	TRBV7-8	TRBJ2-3	TGTGCCAGCAGCTTGGCGAATGTTCGCACAGATACGCAGTATTTT	CASSLANVRTDTQYF
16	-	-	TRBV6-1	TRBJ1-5	TGTGCCAGCAGTGGTGGACCTCCGGGGAGCAATCAGCCCCAGCATTTT	CASSGGPPGSNQPQHF
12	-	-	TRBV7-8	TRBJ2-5	TGTGCCAGCAGTTTCATGCCGGAGACCCAGTACTTC	CASSFMPETQYF
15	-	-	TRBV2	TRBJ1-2	TGTGCCAGCAGTGAAGCATTGTCCTGGGCGCGGGGCTACACCTTC	CASSEALSWARGYTF
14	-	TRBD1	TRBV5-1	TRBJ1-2	TGCGCCAGCAGCTTGGGGGGGACAGTGGATGGCTACACCTTC	CASSLGGTVDGYTF
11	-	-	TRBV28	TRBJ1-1	TGTGCCAGCAGCTTGACAGGAGAAGCTTTCTTT	CASSLTGEAFF
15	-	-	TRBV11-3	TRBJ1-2	TGTGCCAGCAGCTTAGGACAACCGGGACCCTATGGCTACACCTTC	CASSLGQPGPYGYTF
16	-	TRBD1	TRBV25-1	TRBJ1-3	TGTGCCAGCAGTACAAGGACAGGCCCGGGCGGGAACACCATATATTTT	CASSTRTGPGGNTIYF
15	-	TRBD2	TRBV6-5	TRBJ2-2	TGTGCCAGCAGTCCTAGCGGGGGTAACACCGGGGAGCTGTTTTTT	CASSPSGGNTGELFF
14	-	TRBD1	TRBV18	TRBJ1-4	TGTGCCAGCTCACCCACAGGGGTGGATGAAAAACTGTTTTTT	CASSPTGVDEKLFF
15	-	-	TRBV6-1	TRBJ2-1	TGTGCCAGCAGTGAACCCGGGACTCCTACCAATGAGCAGTTCTTC	CASSEPGTPTNEQFF
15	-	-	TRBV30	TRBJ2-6	TGTGCCTGGAATACAGGGTACTCTGGGGCCAACGTCCTGACTTTC	CAWNTGYSGANVLTF
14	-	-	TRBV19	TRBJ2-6	TGTGCCAGTAGTATACTCTCTGGGGCCAACGTCCTGACTTTC	CASSILSGANVLTF
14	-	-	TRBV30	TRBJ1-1	TGTGCCTGGAGGTCGGCGGGCTGGGGCACTGAAGCTTTCTTT	CAWRSAGWGTEAFF
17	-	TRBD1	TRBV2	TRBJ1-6	TGTGCCAGCAGTGAAGTGTGGACAGGGGGGGCCCATTCACCCCTCCACTTT	CASSEVWTGGAHSPLHF
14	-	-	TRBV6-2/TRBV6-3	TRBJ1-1	TGTGCCAGCAGTTACAGGGTCTTAGCCACTGAAGCTTTCTTT	CASSYRVLATEAFF
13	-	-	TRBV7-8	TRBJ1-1	TGTGCCAGCAGCTTCAGAGAGGGCACTGAAGCTTTCTTT	CASSFREGTEAFF
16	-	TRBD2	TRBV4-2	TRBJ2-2	TGTGCCAGCAGCCAAGGTAGCGGGGCATCCAGAGGGGAGCTGTTTTTT	CASSQGSGASRGELFF
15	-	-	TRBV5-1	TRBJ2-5	TGCGCCAGCAGGCGGCAGCACTCCGCCCAAGAGACCCAGTACTTC	CASRRQHSAQETQYF
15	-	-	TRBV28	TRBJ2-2	TGTGCCAGTCGTCTGGGCGGCAGGGACACCGGGGAGCTGTTTTTT	CASRLGGRDTGELFF
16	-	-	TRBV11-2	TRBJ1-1	TGTGCCAGCAGCCAAACCCCCAGGGAACCGAACACTGAAGCTTTCTTT	CASSQTPREPNTEAFF
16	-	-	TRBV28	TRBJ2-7	TGTGCCAGCAGTTTTAATATGCAGAAGCGGACCTACGAGCAGTACTTC	CASSFNMQKRTYEQYF
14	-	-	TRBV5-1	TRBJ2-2	TGCGCCAGCAGCTTGGCGGGGAACACCGGGGAGCTGTTTTTT	CASSLAGNTGELFF
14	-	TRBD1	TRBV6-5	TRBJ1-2	TGTGCCAGCAGTTACGGGACAGGGAGCTATGGCTACACCTTC	CASSYGTGSYGYTF
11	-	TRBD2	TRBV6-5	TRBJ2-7	TGTGCCAGCAGTTTGGGGGGGGAGCAGTACTTC	CASSLGGEQYF
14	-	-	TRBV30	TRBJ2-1	TGTGCCTGGAGTGTACTCAGGACAATGGGTGAGCAGTTCTTC	CAWSVLRTMGEQFF
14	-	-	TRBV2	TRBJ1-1	TGTGCCAGCCGGGTCCTGGTTATCAACACTGAAGCTTTCTTT	CASRVLVINTEAFF
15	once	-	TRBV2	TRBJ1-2	TGTGCCAGCAGGACGGATCTTGGCGGAAGCTATGGCTACACCTTC	CASRTDLGGSYGYTF
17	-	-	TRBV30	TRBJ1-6	TGTGCCCGCCGACTCAAGGGGGGGAGCTCCTATAATTCACCCCTCCACTTT	CARRLKGGSSYNSPLHF
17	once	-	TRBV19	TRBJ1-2	TGTGCCAGTAGTATAGATGGACGGGGAGAAGCTAACTATGGCTACACCTTC	CASSIDGRGEANYGYTF
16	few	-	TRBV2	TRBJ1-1	TGTGCCAGCAGTGAAGGGGGAGTGGGGACAAACACTGAAGCTTTCTTT	CASSEGGVGTNTEAFF
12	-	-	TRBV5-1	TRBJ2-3	TGCGCCAGCAGCTCGAAGGGGGATACGCAGTATTTT	CASSSKGDTQYF
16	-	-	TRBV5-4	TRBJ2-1	TGTGCCAGCAGCCCCCAAAAAGGGGACCCTAGGAGTGAGCAGTTCTTC	CASSPQKGDPRSEQFF
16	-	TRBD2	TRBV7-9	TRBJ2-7	TGTGCCAGCAGCTCACGAACTAGCGGGGGTTCCTACGAGCAGTACTTC	CASSSRTSGGSYEQYF
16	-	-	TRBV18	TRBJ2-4	TGTGCCAGCTCATCCTCGGCAGGGCTCCTTCTAGACATTCAGTACTTC	CASSSSAGLLLDIQYF